The clone carrying this T cell receptor (beta chain) has just a few counts. What it recognizes is unknown. A TCRbeta library incorporating unique molecular identifiers was prepared. Via MiXCR, TCRdb re-called the PCR reads, giving one row per CDR3 protein. Here the sample spans about 980,000 distinct CDR3 sequences, roughly 31% being singletons. The entry originates in a study of T-cell reconstitution after alpha-beta-depleted transplantation in children. Overall study results and limits: A year had passed since transplant, and T-cell counts and diversity by then came mostly from newly produced T cells. Expanded graft clones, several hundred of them, were reportedly the source of alpha-beta T cells about two months after transplant.

Germline lookup yields CDR1 MNHNS and CDR2 SASEGT. The CDR3 totals 15 residues. V lost 6 bases and J 0 bases, leaving 15 bases between the germline ends. V usage is TRBV6-1 and J usage is TRBJ2-7; TRBD2 is a possible D gene (5 bases). Material: PBMCs, mostly from graft donor cells, obtained 360 days after TCRalphabeta/CD19-depleted stem cell transplant. The sequence came from a boy younger than two who had a stem cell transplant for SCID, so the T cells may come from the graft donor. This CDR3 is CASSLRVGSSYEQYF. The CDR3 DNA is TGTGCCAGCAGCCTTAGGGTGGGGAGCTCCTACGAGCAGTACTTC.